These 18 T cell receptor beta chains came from one sample sequenced in a study of T cells in localized non-small cell lung cancer. Libraries were prepared by immunoSEQ multiplex PCR; TCRdb keeps only in-frame clonotypes and omits some of them. The sample has 12,000 to 15,000 clones; roughly 89% are singletons. The sequenced sample was peripheral blood mononuclear cells, obtained before any cancer treatment. The receptors shown here come from a man aged 35-69 years with stage III lung adenocarcinoma.

The chain couples TRBV6-1 to TRBJ1-1; D is possibly TRBD1 (5 bases). CDR1 is MNHNS and CDR2 is SASEGT in the germline V gene. Trimming left V 4 bases short and J 1 base short, with 10 bases between. The CDR3 has 14 residues. For the CDR3, the DNA is TGTGCCAGCAGTGCCTCGGGGGGGAACACTGAAGCTTTCTTT. Translation: CASSASGGNTEAFF.

The chain couples TRBV5-1 to TRBJ2-1, with D tentatively TRBD2 (6 bases). The CDR3 spans 15 residues. CDR1 and CDR2 (germline): SGHRS, YFSETQ. Trimming pared 2 bases from V and 5 bases from J, leaving 14 bases between. The CDR3 region has the DNA TGCGCCAGCAGCTTACCTCTTAGCGGTGACAATGAGCAGTTCTTC. This translates into CASSLPLSGDNEQFF.

The chain's CDR3 is CASSGQSVVNTEAFF. In DNA, the CDR3 is TGTGCCAGCAGCGGACAAAGTGTGGTGAACACTGAAGCTTTCTTT. This chain connects TRBV11-2 to TRBJ1-1; perhaps TRBD1 as D (5 bases). This CDR3 region has 15 residues. The germline gives CDR1 SGHAT, CDR2 FQNNGV. The V gene lost 5 bases and the J gene lost 0 bases, with 13 bases spanning the gap.

The genes are TRBV10-3 and TRBJ2-5; 10 nucleotides match TRBD1. Germline V gives CDR1 ENHRY, CDR2 SYGVKD. The CDR3 is 15 amino acids. J was trimmed by 5 bases and V by 6 bases; bases with no gene match: 9. Written as DNA, the CDR3 is TGTGCCATCAGGCGGGGACAGGGGAACGGGGAGACCCAGTACTTC. This codes for CAIRRGQGNGETQYF.

This sequence joins TRBV30 and TRBJ1-5; D not resolved. This CDR3 region has 13 residues. With 3 bases removed from V and 5 bases from J, the gap between germline ends came to 11 bases. In germline, CDR1 is GTSNPN, CDR2 SVGIG (reference sequence). The DNA of the CDR3 is TGTGCCTGGAGCGGGGAGGCTGATCAGCCCCAGCATTTT. It codes for CAWSGEADQPQHF.

The chain joins TRBV6-1 to TRBJ2-5; D is perhaps TRBD2 (6 bases). The CDR3 has 14 amino acids. Germline CDR1 reads MNHNS; CDR2 reads SASEGT. V lost 4 bases and J 4 bases, leaving 13 bases between the germline ends. DNA of the CDR3: TGTGCCAGCAGTGCACCCTGGGGGGTAGAGACCCAGTACTTC. Encoded protein: CASSAPWGVETQYF.

V gene TRBV4-2 combines with J gene TRBJ2-2; 7 nucleotides agree with TRBD2. CDR3 length: 17 amino acids. Germline trimming cut 2 bases from V and 0 bases from J; bases unmatched to any gene: 6. Germline loops: CDR1 LGHNA, CDR2 YNFKEQ. CDR3: CASSQISGRSNTGELFF. CDR3 DNA: TGTGCCAGCAGCCAAATTAGCGGGCGCTCGAACACCGGGGAGCTGTTTTTT.

This chain uses TRBV7-2 with TRBJ1-6, with 7 bases aligning to TRBD1. The ends lost 1 base at V and 5 bases at J; junction bases unmatched: 5. In germline, CDR1 is SGHTA, CDR2 FQGNSA. The CDR3 extends over 16 amino acids. The CDR3 region is CASSLVKGANNSPLHF. In DNA, the CDR3 is TGTGCCAGCAGCTTAGTTAAGGGGGCGAATAATTCACCCCTCCACTTT.

The chain is built from TRBV5-5 and TRBJ2-7; 7 bases map to TRBD1. There are 12 residues in the CDR3. The J segment lost 7 bases and the V segment lost 5 bases, leaving 6 bases of the junction unmatched. Germline V CDR1 and CDR2: SGHKS, YYEKEE (reference sequence). CDR3 residues: CASSFTGEEQYF. CDR3 coding DNA: TGTGCCAGCAGTTTTACAGGGGAAGAGCAGTACTTC.

This chain uses TRBV4-3 with TRBJ1-1; 11 bases map to TRBD1. The J segment lost 0 bases and the V segment lost 3 bases, leaving 3 bases of the junction unmatched. Germline lookup yields CDR1 LGHNA and CDR2 YSLEER. This CDR3 is 16 amino acids long. The CDR3 nucleotides read TGCGCCAGCAGCCAGGGGACAGGGGGGATGAACACTGAAGCTTTCTTT. Its translation is CASSQGTGGMNTEAFF.

The chain recombines TRBV9 with TRBJ2-3; 8 nucleotides agree with TRBD1. Germline V gives CDR1 SGDLS, CDR2 YYNGEE. This CDR3 has 15 residues. After removal of 4 bases from V and 6 bases from J, the junction contained 10 bases not matched to a gene. The CDR3 DNA reads as TGTGCCAGCAGCTCCCGAACAGGGGGTGGGGATACGCAGTATTTT. It is translated as CASSSRTGGGDTQYF.

The chain is built from TRBV11-3 and TRBJ2-5; 12 positions match TRBD2. This CDR3 region has 15 residues. Germline CDR1 reads SGHNT; CDR2 reads YENEEA. V dropped 3 bases and J dropped 2; count of bases not matched to a gene: 1. CDR3 coding DNA: TGTGCCAGCAGCTTTGGACTAGCGGGACAAGAGACCCAGTACTTC. Its protein product is CASSFGLAGQETQYF.

CDR3 region: CSVVGTSNGNEQFF. The CDR3, as DNA: TGCAGCGTTGTGGGGACTAGCAACGGCAATGAGCAGTTCTTC. The chain couples TRBV29-1 to TRBJ2-1; 9 positions match TRBD2. Losses at the gene ends were 4 bases for V and 6 bases for J; bases not matched to a gene: 7. CDR1 is SQVTM, CDR2 ANQGSEA, per germline. CDR3 length: 14 residues.

The rearrangement joins TRBV19 to TRBJ1-1, with TRBD1 matching over 9 bases. From germline, CDR1 is LNHDA and CDR2 SQIVND (reference sequence). This CDR3 spans 17 amino acids. The ends lost 5 bases at V and 1 base at J; junction bases unmatched: 11. Written as DNA, the CDR3 is TGTGCCAGTAGTCCGCTACAGGGGGCCGCGAGGAACACTGAAGCTTTCTTT. Protein product: CASSPLQGAARNTEAFF.

V gene TRBV4-3 combines with J gene TRBJ2-2; D not certain. Germline values: CDR1 LGHNA, CDR2 YSLEER. The CDR3 sequence is 18 residues long. The V end lost 0 bases, the J end lost 3 bases, and 17 bases lay between the germline ends. CDR3 nucleotides: TGCGCCAGCAGCCAAGATCGGTTAAACGAACGGCACACCGGGGAGCTGTTTTTT. The encoded protein is CASSQDRLNERHTGELFF.

This chain links TRBV27 with TRBJ2-3; 9 positions match TRBD1. Germline V gives CDR1 MNHEY, CDR2 SMNVEV (reference sequence). V was pared by 2 bases and J by 3 bases, with 9 bases of the junction left unmatched. The CDR3 is 17 amino acids. Written as DNA, the CDR3 is TGTGCCAGCAGTTTAGACAGGGGGAGTTTAAGGACAGATACGCAGTATTTT. Protein sequence: CASSLDRGSLRTDTQYF.

The count of this clone is one. In nucleotides, the CDR3 is TGTGCCAGCAGCCCCGGGACAGGAACCTACGAGCAGTACTTC. Translating it yields CASSPGTGTYEQYF. The V call is TRBV5-8, the J call TRBJ2-7; 8 bases align to TRBD1. With 4 bases clipped from V and 2 bases from J, the junction kept 5 bases outside the gene matches. This CDR3 is 14 amino acids long. Germline V gene data show CDR1 as SGHTS and CDR2 as YDEGEE.

The chain carries TRBV28 and TRBJ2-3, with D possibly called TRBD1 or TRBD2 (6 bases each). V lost 6 bases to trimming and J lost 0 bases, with 10 bases between them. This CDR3 comprises 14 residues. The germline V gene has CDR1 MDHEN and CDR2 SYDVKM. The CDR3, as DNA: TGTGCCAGCAGGGGGGGCGTGAGCACAGATACGCAGTATTTT. It encodes CASRGGVSTDTQYF.